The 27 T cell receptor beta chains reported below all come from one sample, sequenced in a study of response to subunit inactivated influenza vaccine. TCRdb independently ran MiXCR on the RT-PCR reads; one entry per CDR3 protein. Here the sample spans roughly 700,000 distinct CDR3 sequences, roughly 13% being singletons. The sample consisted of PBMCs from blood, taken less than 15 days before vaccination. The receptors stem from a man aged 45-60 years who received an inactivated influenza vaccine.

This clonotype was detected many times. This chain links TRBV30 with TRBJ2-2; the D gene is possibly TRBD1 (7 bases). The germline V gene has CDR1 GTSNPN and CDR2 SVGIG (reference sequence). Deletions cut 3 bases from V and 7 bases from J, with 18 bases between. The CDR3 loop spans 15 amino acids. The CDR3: CAWRVTGGTVGELFF. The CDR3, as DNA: TGTGCCTGGAGGGTAACCGGCGGGACAGTCGGGGAGCTGTTTTTT.

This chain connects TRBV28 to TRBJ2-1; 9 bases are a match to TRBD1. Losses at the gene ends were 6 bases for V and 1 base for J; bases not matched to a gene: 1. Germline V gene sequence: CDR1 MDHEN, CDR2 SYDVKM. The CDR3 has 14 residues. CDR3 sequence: CASRQGASYNEQFF. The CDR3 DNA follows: TGTGCCAGCAGACAGGGGGCATCCTACAATGAGCAGTTCTTC.

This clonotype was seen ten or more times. CDR3 sequence: CASSRLAGVETQYF. The CDR3 DNA is TGTGCCAGCAGCCGCCTAGCCGGGGTGGAGACCCAGTACTTC. V and J are TRBV11-1 and TRBJ2-5; weak D call: TRBD2 (5 bases). CDR1 SGHAT and CDR2 FQDESV come from the germline V gene (reference sequence). This CDR3 region has 14 residues. The V gene lost 5 bases and the J gene lost 5 bases, with 15 bases spanning the gap.

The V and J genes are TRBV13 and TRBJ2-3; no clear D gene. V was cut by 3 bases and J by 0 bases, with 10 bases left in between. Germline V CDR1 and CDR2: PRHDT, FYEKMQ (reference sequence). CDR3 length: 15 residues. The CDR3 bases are TGTGCCAGCAGCTTGAACGGAGCCAGCACAGATACGCAGTATTTT. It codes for CASSLNGASTDTQYF.

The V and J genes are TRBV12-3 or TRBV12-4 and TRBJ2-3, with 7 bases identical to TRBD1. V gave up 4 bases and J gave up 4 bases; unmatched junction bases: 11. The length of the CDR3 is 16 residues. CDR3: CASSSPVGGAADTQYF. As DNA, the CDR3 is TGTGCCAGCAGTTCCCCCGTAGGGGGCGCCGCAGATACGCAGTATTTT.

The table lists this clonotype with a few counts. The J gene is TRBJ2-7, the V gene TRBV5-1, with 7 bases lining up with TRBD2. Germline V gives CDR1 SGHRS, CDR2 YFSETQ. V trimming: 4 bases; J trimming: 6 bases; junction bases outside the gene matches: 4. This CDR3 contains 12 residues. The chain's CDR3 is CASSPSGGEQYF. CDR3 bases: TGCGCCAGCAGCCCTAGCGGCGGCGAGCAGTACTTC.

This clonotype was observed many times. The CDR3 nucleotides are TGCGCCAGCAGTGCAGGACTAGCGGGAGCAGAGACCCAGTACTTC. It is translated as CASSAGLAGAETQYF. The chain recombines TRBV10-2 with TRBJ2-5; 13 positions match TRBD2. The length of the CDR3 is 15 residues. V lost 4 bases to trimming and J lost 4 bases; unmatched junction nucleotides: 3. Germline CDR1 is WSHSY and CDR2 is SAAADI.

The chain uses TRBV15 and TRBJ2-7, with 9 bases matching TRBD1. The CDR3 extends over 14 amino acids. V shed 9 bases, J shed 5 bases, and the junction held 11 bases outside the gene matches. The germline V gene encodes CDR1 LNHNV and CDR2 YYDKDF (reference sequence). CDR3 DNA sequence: TGTGCCACGCACCGAGGGACAGGGAACCACGAGCAGTACTTC. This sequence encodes CATHRGTGNHEQYF.

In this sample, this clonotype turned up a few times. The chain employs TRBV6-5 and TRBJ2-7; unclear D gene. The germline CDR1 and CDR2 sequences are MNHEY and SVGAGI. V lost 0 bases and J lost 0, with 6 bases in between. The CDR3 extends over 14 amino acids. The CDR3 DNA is TGTGCCAGCAGTTACTCGCCCAGCTCCTACGAGCAGTACTTC. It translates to CASSYSPSSYEQYF.

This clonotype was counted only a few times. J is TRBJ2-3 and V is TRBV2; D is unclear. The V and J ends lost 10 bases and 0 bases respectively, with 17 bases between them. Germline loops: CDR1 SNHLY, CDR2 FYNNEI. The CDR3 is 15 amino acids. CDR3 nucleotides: TGTGCCACCTCGACGCGGCAGGCAAGCACAGATACGCAGTATTTT. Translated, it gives CATSTRQASTDTQYF. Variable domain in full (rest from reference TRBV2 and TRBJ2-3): EPEVTQTPSHQVTQMGQEVILRCVPISNHLYFYWYRQILGQKVEFLVSFYNNEISEKSEIFDDQFSVERPDGSNFTLKIRSTKLEDSAMYFCATSTRQASTDTQYFGPGTRLTVL.

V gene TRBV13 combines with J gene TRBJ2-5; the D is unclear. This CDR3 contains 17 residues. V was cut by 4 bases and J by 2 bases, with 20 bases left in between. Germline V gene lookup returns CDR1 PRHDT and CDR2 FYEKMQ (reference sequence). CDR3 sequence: CASSSTTLCGRQETQYF. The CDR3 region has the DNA TGTGCCAGCAGCTCCACAACACTCTGTGGCCGTCAAGAGACCCAGTACTTC.

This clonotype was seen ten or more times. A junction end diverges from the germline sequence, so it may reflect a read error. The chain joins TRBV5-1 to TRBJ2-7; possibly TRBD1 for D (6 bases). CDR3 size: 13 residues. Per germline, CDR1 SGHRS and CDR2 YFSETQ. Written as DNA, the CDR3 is TGTGCCAGCAGCTTGGACAGCGCTTACGAGCAGTACTTC. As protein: CASSLDSAYEQYF. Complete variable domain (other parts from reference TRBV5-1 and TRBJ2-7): KAGVTQTPRYLIKTRGQQVTLSCSPISGHRSVSWYQQTPGQGLQFLFEYFSETQRNKGNFPGRFSGRQFSNSRSEMNVSTLELGDSALYLCASSLDSAYEQYFGPGTRLTVT.

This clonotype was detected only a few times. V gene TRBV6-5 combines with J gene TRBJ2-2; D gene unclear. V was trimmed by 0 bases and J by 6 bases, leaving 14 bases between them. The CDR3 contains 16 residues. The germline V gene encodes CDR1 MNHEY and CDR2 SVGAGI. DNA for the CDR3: TGTGCCAGCAGTTACTCCCCCACCGGTTACGCCGGGGAGCTGTTTTTT. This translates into CASSYSPTGYAGELFF.

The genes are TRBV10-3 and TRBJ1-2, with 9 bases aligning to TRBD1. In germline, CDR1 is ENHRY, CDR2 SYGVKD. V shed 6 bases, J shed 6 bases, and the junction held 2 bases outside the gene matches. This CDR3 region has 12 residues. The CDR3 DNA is TGTGCCATCAGGAGGACAGGGGATGGCTACACCTTC. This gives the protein CAIRRTGDGYTF.

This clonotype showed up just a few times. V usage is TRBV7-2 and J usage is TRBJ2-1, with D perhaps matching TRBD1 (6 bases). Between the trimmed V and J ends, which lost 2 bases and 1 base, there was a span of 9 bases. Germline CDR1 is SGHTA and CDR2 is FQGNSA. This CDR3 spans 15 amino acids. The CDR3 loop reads CASSLFRGSYNEQFF. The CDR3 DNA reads TGTGCCAGCAGCTTATTTAGGGGGTCCTACAATGAGCAGTTCTTC.

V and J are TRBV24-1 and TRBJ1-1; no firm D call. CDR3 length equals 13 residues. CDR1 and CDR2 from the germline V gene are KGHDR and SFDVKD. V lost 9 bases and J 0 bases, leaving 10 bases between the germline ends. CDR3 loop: CATQFGLNTEAFF. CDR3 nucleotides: TGTGCCACCCAGTTTGGGCTGAACACTGAAGCTTTCTTT.

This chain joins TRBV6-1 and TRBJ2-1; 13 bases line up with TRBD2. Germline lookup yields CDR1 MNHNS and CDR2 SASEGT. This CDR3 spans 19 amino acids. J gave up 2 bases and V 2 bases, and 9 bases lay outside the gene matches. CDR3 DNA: TGTGCCAGCAGTGAACCAACGACTAGCGGGAGGCCTCCCTACAATGAGCAGTTCTTC. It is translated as CASSEPTTSGRPPYNEQFF.

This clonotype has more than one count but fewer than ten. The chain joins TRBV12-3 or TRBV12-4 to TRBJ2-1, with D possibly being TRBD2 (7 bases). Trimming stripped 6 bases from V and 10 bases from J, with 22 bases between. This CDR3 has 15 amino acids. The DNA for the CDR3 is TGTGCCAGCAGCCCCGTAGGGGGGGGTTATGGAGAGCAGTTCTTC. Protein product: CASSPVGGGYGEQFF.

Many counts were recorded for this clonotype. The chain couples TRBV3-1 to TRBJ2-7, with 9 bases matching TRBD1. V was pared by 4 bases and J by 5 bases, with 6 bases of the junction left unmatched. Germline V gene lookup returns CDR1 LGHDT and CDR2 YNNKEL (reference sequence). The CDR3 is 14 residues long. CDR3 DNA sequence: TGTGCCAGCAGCCTCGGGACAGGGAAGGACGAGCAGTACTTC. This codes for CASSLGTGKDEQYF.

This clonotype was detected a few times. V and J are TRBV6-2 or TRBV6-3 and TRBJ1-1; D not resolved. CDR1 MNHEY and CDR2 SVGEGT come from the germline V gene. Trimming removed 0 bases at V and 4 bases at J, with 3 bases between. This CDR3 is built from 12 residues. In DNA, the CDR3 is TGTGCCAGCAGTTACTCCACCACTGAAGCTTTCTTT. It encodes CASSYSTTEAFF.

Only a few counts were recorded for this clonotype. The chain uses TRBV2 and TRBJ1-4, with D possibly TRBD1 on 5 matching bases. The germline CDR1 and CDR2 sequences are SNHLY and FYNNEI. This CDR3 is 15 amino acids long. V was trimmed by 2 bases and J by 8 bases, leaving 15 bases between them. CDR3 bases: TGTGCCAGCAGTGAAAGGGGAGCAATAGTCGAAAAACTGTTTTTT. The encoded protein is CASSERGAIVEKLFF.

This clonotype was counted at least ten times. In nucleotides, the CDR3 is TGTGCCAGCAGCCCTGAGGTGGGGGCTTATCAGCCCCAGCATTTT. Protein product: CASSPEVGAYQPQHF. The V and J genes are TRBV7-2 and TRBJ1-5; D perhaps matches TRBD1 (6 bases). The germline V gene encodes CDR1 SGHTA and CDR2 FQGNSA. V gave up 5 bases and J gave up 5 bases, with 16 bases separating them. This CDR3 has 15 amino acids.

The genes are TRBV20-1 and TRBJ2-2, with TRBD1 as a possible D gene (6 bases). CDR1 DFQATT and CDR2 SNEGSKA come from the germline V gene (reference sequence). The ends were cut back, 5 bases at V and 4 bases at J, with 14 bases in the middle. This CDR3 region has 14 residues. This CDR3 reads CSAPGTRATGELFF. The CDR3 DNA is TGCAGTGCTCCCGGGACACGGGCCACCGGGGAGCTGTTTTTT.

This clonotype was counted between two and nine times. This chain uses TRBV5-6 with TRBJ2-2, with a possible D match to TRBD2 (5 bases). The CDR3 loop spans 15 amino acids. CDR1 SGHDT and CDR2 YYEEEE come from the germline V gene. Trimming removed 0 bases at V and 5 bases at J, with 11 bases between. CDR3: CASSLAGSGTGELFF. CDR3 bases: TGTGCCAGCAGCTTGGCGGGAAGTGGAACCGGGGAGCTGTTTTTT.

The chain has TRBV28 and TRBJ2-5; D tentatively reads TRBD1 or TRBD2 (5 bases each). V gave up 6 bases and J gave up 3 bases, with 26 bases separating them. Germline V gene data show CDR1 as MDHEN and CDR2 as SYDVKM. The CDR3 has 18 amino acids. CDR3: CASSQLLTGPGRKETQYF. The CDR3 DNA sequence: TGTGCCAGCAGCCAATTGTTGACGGGGCCCGGACGGAAAGAGACCCAGTACTTC.

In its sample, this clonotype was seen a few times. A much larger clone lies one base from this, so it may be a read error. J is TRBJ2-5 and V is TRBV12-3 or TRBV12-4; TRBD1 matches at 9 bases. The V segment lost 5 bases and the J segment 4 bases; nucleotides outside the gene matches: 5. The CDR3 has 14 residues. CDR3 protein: CASSTGTGRETQYF. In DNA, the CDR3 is TGTGCCAGCAGTACCGGGACAGGGAGAGAGACCCAGTACTTC.

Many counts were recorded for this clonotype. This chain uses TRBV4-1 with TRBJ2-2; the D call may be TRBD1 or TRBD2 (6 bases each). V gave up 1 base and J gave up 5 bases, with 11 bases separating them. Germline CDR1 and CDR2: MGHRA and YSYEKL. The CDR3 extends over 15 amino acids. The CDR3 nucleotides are TGCGCCAGCAGCCAAGCCGGGGGCCGGACCGGGGAGCTGTTTTTT. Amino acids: CASSQAGGRTGELFF.